The rows below give T cell receptor beta chains drawn from one sample of a study of molecular identifiers for immune sequencing clone quantification. TCRdb re-analysed the PCR reads in MiXCR, keeping a single row per CDR3 protein. The table lists hundreds of thousands of distinct CDR3 sequences, over 20% of them singletons. The sample taken for sequencing was naive CD8+ T cells from blood, with Jurkat cell RNA spiked in. Every receptor here comes from a human donor in good health. Some libraries in this study had Jurkat cell RNA spiked in. Each CDR3 is given with its conserved first and last residue. A D gene is named only where the DNA matches it firmly. Expanded clones get a size class; other rows say once, few or many, or leave the size out.

j_gene: TRBJ2-1
abundance: few
v_gene: TRBV11-2
d_gene: .
CDR3aa: CASSLLGGPDNEQFF
CDR3nt: TGTGCCAGCAGCCTTCTAGGGGGTCCTGACAATGAGCAGTTCTTC

j_gene: TRBJ2-5
abundance: many
v_gene: TRBV6-5
d_gene: .
CDR3aa: CASSALSGPQYF
CDR3nt: TGTGCCAGCAGTGCATTATCGGGCCCCCAGTACTTC

j_gene: TRBJ1-2
abundance: few
v_gene: TRBV12-3/TRBV12-4
d_gene: .
CDR3aa: CASSPRGAANYGCTF
CDR3nt: TGTGCCAGCAGCCCCCGGGGGGCAGCTAACTATGGCTGCACCTTC

j_gene: TRBJ2-7
abundance: .
v_gene: TRBV9
d_gene: .
CDR3aa: CASSVGYLEAEQYF
CDR3nt: TGTGCCAGCAGCGTAGGCTATCTGGAGGCCGAGCAGTACTTC

j_gene: TRBJ2-7
abundance: few
v_gene: TRBV27
d_gene: .
CDR3aa: CASSLSTQGWEQYF
CDR3nt: TGTGCCAGCAGTTTATCCACACAGGGCTGGGAGCAGTACTTC

j_gene: TRBJ2-5
abundance: .
v_gene: TRBV7-9
d_gene: .
CDR3aa: CASSSLIGTQYF
CDR3nt: TGTGCCAGCAGCTCCCTTATTGGGACCCAGTACTTC

j_gene: TRBJ2-1
abundance: many
v_gene: TRBV11-2
d_gene: .
CDR3aa: CASSPRGSNHPTYNEQFF
CDR3nt: TGTGCCAGCAGCCCCCGGGGTTCAAATCACCCGACCTACAATGAGCAGTTCTTC

j_gene: TRBJ2-7
abundance: .
v_gene: TRBV19
d_gene: TRBD1
CDR3aa: CARTKEDRSYEQYF
CDR3nt: TGTGCCAGGACGAAAGAGGACAGGTCCTACGAGCAGTACTTC

j_gene: TRBJ2-7
abundance: many
v_gene: TRBV5-6
d_gene: TRBD1
CDR3aa: CASSLVQGVHEQYF
CDR3nt: TGTGCCAGCAGCTTGGTCCAGGGGGTCCACGAGCAGTACTTC

j_gene: TRBJ2-2
abundance: few
v_gene: TRBV7-4
d_gene: TRBD1
CDR3aa: CASSHGQGGALQTRTLTGELFF
CDR3nt: TGTGCCAGCAGCCACGGACAGGGGGGCGCTTTGCAGACACGAACTTTAACCGGGGAGCTGTTTTTT

j_gene: TRBJ2-3
abundance: .
v_gene: TRBV27
d_gene: TRBD2
CDR3aa: CASSPSFSGGFTDTQYF
CDR3nt: TGTGCCAGCAGTCCCTCGTTTAGCGGGGGATTCACAGATACGCAGTATTTT

j_gene: TRBJ1-5
abundance: .
v_gene: TRBV12-3/TRBV12-4
d_gene: .
CDR3aa: CASGLDRGNQPQHF
CDR3nt: TGTGCCAGCGGTTTAGATAGGGGCAATCAGCCCCAGCATTTT

j_gene: TRBJ2-1
abundance: .
v_gene: TRBV11-3
d_gene: .
CDR3aa: CASSLESSSYNEQFF
CDR3nt: TGTGCCAGCAGCTTAGAATCCAGCTCCTACAATGAGCAGTTCTTC

j_gene: TRBJ2-1
abundance: .
v_gene: TRBV5-4
d_gene: .
CDR3aa: CASSSRQGGVRNEQFF
CDR3nt: TGTGCCAGCAGCTCGAGACAAGGGGGGGTTCGGAATGAGCAGTTCTTC

j_gene: TRBJ2-1
abundance: once
v_gene: TRBV19
d_gene: .
CDR3aa: CASSIVMIQYNEQFF
CDR3nt: TGTGCCAGTAGTATAGTAATGATCCAGTACAATGAGCAGTTCTTC

j_gene: TRBJ2-3
abundance: many
v_gene: TRBV20-1
d_gene: TRBD1
CDR3aa: CSARWGDGQGFTDTQYF
CDR3nt: TGCAGTGCTAGATGGGGTGACGGACAGGGGTTCACAGATACGCAGTATTTT

j_gene: TRBJ1-5
abundance: .
v_gene: TRBV19
d_gene: TRBD1
CDR3aa: CASTQGAWQPQHF
CDR3nt: TGTGCCAGCACACAGGGGGCTTGGCAGCCCCAGCATTTT